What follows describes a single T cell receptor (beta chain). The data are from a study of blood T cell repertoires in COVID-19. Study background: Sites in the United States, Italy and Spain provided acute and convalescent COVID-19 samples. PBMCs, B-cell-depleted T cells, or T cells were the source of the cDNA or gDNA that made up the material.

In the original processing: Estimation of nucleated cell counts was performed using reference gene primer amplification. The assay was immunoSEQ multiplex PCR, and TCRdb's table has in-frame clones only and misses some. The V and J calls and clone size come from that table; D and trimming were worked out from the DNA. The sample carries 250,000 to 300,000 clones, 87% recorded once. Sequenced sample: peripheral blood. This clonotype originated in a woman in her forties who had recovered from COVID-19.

This chain's CDR3 is CASSLGAELNYGYTF. The CDR3 coding sequence is TGCGCCAGCAGCTTGGGGGCAGAATTGAACTATGGCTACACCTTC. The chain employs TRBV5-1 and TRBJ1-2; no firm D call. This CDR3 comprises 15 residues. Germline V CDR1 and CDR2: SGHRS, YFSETQ. Trimming shortened V by 0 bases and J by 2 bases, and 11 bases separated the two germline ends.